Below, 19 T cell receptor beta chains from the same sample are listed, as sequenced in a study of blood T cell repertoires in COVID-19. Method: immunoSEQ multiplex PCR; TCRdb's copy keeps in-frame clones and lacks some. The sample has about 400,000 clones, approximately 87% seen once. Material for sequencing was PBMCs or T cells enriched from blood (not recorded which). Receptors were obtained from a woman in her 50s who had recovered from COVID-19.

The chain has TRBV19 and TRBJ2-3; 8 positions agree with TRBD1. CDR3 size: 14 residues. The V segment lost 7 bases and the J segment 2 bases; nucleotides outside the gene matches: 5. The V gene's germline CDR1 is LNHDA and CDR2 SQIVND (reference sequence). CDR3 nucleotides: TGTGCCAGTACTAAGGACAGGGACACAGATACGCAGTATTTT. Its protein is CASTKDRDTDTQYF.

The V and J genes are TRBV5-1 and TRBJ2-1; 8 positions match TRBD2. Germline loops: CDR1 SGHRS, CDR2 YFSETQ. The CDR3 spans 18 residues. The V segment lost 0 bases and the J segment 16 bases; nucleotides outside the gene matches: 24. CDR3 loop: CASSLVTGGPSEAGAGFF. The CDR3 DNA reads TGCGCCAGCAGCTTGGTCACCGGGGGCCCCAGCGAAGCGGGGGCCGGATTCTTC. Using reference TRBV5-1 and TRBJ2-1 for the parts outside the CDR3, the full variable domain is KAGVTQTPRYLIKTRGQQVTLSCSPISGHRSVSWYQQTPGQGLQFLFEYFSETQRNKGNFPGRFSGRQFSNSRSEMNVSTLELGDSALYLCASSLVTGGPSEAGAGFFGPGTRLTVL.

V usage is TRBV20-1 and J usage is TRBJ2-3; 11 bases are a match to TRBD2. CDR1 is DFQATT, CDR2 SNEGSKA, per germline (reference sequence). The CDR3 has 16 amino acids. J was trimmed by 0 bases and V by 3 bases; bases with no gene match: 5. The CDR3 DNA reads as TGCAGTGCTAGTGGTAGCGGGGGGGTAAGCACAGATACGCAGTATTTT. Translated: CSASGSGGVSTDTQYF.

This clone was counted once. The V gene is TRBV4-3, the J gene TRBJ2-3; D is unclear. CDR3 length equals 16 residues. Per the germline V gene, CDR1 is LGHNA and CDR2 is YSLEER. Trimming shortened V by 3 bases and J by 2 bases, and 15 bases separated the two germline ends. The CDR3 DNA reads TGCGCCAGCAGCCAGGAGACCGGATTCCCCACAGATACGCAGTATTTT. Translated, it gives CASSQETGFPTDTQYF.

This chain joins TRBV29-1 and TRBJ2-6; 10 positions agree with TRBD1. The CDR3 is made up of 18 amino acids. With V trimmed by 3 bases and J by 3 bases, 11 bases remained unmatched. Germline V gene sequence: CDR1 SQVTM, CDR2 ANQGSEA. CDR3 loop: CSVDRSGTGAGGANVLTF. The DNA of the CDR3 is TGCAGCGTTGACCGCTCGGGGACAGGGGCTGGTGGGGCCAACGTCCTGACTTTC.

The J gene is TRBJ1-4, the V gene TRBV9; 7 nucleotides agree with TRBD1. The CDR3 is 14 residues long. With V trimmed by 1 base and J by 5 bases, 2 bases remained unmatched. CDR1 and CDR2 from the germline V gene are SGDLS and YYNGEE. This chain's CDR3 is CASSVSGGNEKLFF. For the CDR3, the DNA is TGTGCCAGCAGCGTATCAGGGGGAAATGAAAAACTGTTTTTT.

This chain connects TRBV18 to TRBJ1-1; D not resolved. There are 14 residues in the CDR3. Trimming pared 3 bases from V and 1 base from J, leaving 9 bases between. The germline V gene has CDR1 KGHSH and CDR2 LQKENI. CDR3: CASSPLQTNTEAFF. The CDR3 DNA is TGTGCCAGCTCACCTCTACAGACGAACACTGAAGCTTTCTTT. The whole variable domain, remainder taken from reference TRBV18 and TRBJ1-1, is NAGVMQNPRHLVRRRGQEARLRCSPMKGHSHVYWYRQLPEEGLKFMVYLQKENIIDESGMPKERFSAEFPKEGPSILRIQQVVRGDSAAYFCASSPLQTNTEAFFGQGTRLTVV.

The J gene is TRBJ1-2, the V gene TRBV5-1; D perhaps matches TRBD1 (5 bases). The V end was cut by 3 bases, the J end by 3 bases, with 18 bases between. Germline CDR1 and CDR2: SGHRS and YFSETQ. The CDR3 contains 16 residues. The CDR3 region is CASSYGHPGRDYGYTF. The CDR3 region has the DNA TGCGCCAGCAGCTACGGACACCCCGGGCGAGACTATGGCTACACCTTC.

This clone was counted only a few times. This chain uses TRBV23-1 with TRBJ2-2; D gene ambiguous. TRBV23-1 is an open reading frame, and its role is uncertain. V was trimmed by 2 bases and J by 1 base, leaving 8 bases between them. The length of the CDR3 is 15 residues. CDR3 protein: CASSQLKRNTGELFF. Here the CDR3 DNA reads TGCGCCAGCAGTCAACTGAAGAGGAACACCGGGGAGCTGTTTTTT.

This chain uses TRBV7-2 with TRBJ1-3, with a tentative D call TRBD1 (6 bases). With 3 bases removed from V and 2 bases from J, the gap between germline ends came to 14 bases. Germline values: CDR1 SGHTA, CDR2 FQGNSA. The CDR3 sequence is 16 residues long. The CDR3 here is CASSLDTGLTGNTIYF. CDR3 sequence (DNA): TGTGCCAGCAGCTTGGATACAGGGCTCACTGGAAACACCATATATTTT.

Here the CDR3 reads CASSQDWAGGVTDTQYF. In DNA form, the CDR3 reads TGTGCCAGCAGCCAAGACTGGGCGGGGGGTGTCACAGATACGCAGTATTTT. The V gene is TRBV3-1 (or the pseudogene TRBV3-2), the J gene TRBJ2-3; TRBD2 matches at 8 bases. The CDR3 contains 17 residues. V was clipped by 0 bases and J by 2 bases; unmatched bases: 7. Germline V lookup: CDR1 LGHDT, CDR2 YNNKEL (reference sequence).

The rearrangement joins TRBV7-2 to TRBJ1-2; 8 bases agree with TRBD1. Germline CDR1 and CDR2: SGHTA and FQGNSA. Trimming took 5 bases from V and 6 from J; bases not matched to a gene: 5. The CDR3 totals 13 residues. CDR3 DNA sequence: TGTGCCAGCAGCCCAGGACAGGGTGATGGCTACACCTTC. Encoded protein: CASSPGQGDGYTF.

The V and J genes are TRBV3-1 (or the pseudogene TRBV3-2) and TRBJ2-5, with D tentatively TRBD1 (5 bases). The V and J ends lost 1 base and 9 bases respectively, with 6 bases between them. CDR3 length: 11 amino acids. Germline V gives CDR1 LGHDT, CDR2 YNNKEL (reference sequence). CDR3 residues: CASSQVGPQYF. The CDR3 nucleotides read TGTGCCAGCAGCCAAGTGGGGCCCCAGTACTTC.

The chain employs TRBV7-2 and TRBJ2-3; 10 positions agree with TRBD2. The V segment lost 2 bases and the J segment 5 bases; nucleotides outside the gene matches: 7. Germline-derived CDR1 and CDR2 are SGHTA and FQGNSA. The CDR3 has 16 residues. The CDR3 DNA reads TGTGCCAGCAGCTTATGGGGGACTAGCGTCAGAGATACGCAGTATTTT. Amino acids: CASSLWGTSVRDTQYF. Complete variable domain (other parts from reference TRBV7-2 and TRBJ2-3): GAGVSQSPSNKVTEKGKDVELRCDPISGHTALYWYRQSLGQGLEFLIYFQGNSAPDKSGLPSDRFSAERTGGSVSTLTIQRTQQEDSAVYLCASSLWGTSVRDTQYFGPGTRLTVL.

V gene TRBV19 combines with J gene TRBJ1-1, with no clear D. The CDR3 extends over 13 amino acids. Trimming left V 6 bases short and J 1 base short, with 9 bases between. In germline, CDR1 is LNHDA, CDR2 SQIVND (reference sequence). The CDR3 region is CASRVATNTEAFF. The CDR3 DNA is TGTGCCAGTAGGGTAGCCACGAACACTGAAGCTTTCTTT.

This clone was counted a few times. The genes are TRBV6-5 and TRBJ2-7; 7 nucleotides align to TRBD1. J lost 3 bases, V lost 10 bases, and 3 bases had no gene match. CDR1 MNHEY and CDR2 SVGAGI come from the germline V gene. The CDR3 spans 11 residues. CDR3 sequence reads: CATGTVYEQYF. DNA of the CDR3: TGTGCCACCGGGACAGTCTACGAGCAGTACTTC.

Only one count was recorded for this clone. The gene calls are TRBV19 and TRBJ2-1, with a possible D match to TRBD1 (6 bases). The germline V and J ends were trimmed by 3 bases and 7 bases, with 13 bases remaining between them. Germline V gene lookup returns CDR1 LNHDA and CDR2 SQIVND (reference sequence). The CDR3 totals 14 residues. The CDR3 nucleotides are TGTGCCAGTAGTATGTGGGGGCACATGAATGAGCAGTTCTTC. Translation: CASSMWGHMNEQFF.

The chain is built from TRBV6-4 and TRBJ1-2; no clear D. Germline V gene data show CDR1 as MRHNA and CDR2 as SNTAGT. The V end was cut by 5 bases, the J end by 2 bases, with 12 bases between. The CDR3 sequence is 14 residues long. The CDR3 region is CASSPSGGNYGYTF. CDR3 nucleotide sequence: TGTGCCAGCAGTCCCTCCGGCGGGAACTATGGCTACACCTTC.

V is TRBV28 and J is TRBJ1-4; D call uncertain. Trimming removed 2 bases at V and 8 bases at J, with 6 bases between. This CDR3 has 12 residues. Germline V CDR1 and CDR2: MDHEN, SYDVKM. The CDR3, as DNA: TGTGCCAGCAGTTTAGGGCCCGAAAAACTGTTTTTT. This translates into CASSLGPEKLFF.